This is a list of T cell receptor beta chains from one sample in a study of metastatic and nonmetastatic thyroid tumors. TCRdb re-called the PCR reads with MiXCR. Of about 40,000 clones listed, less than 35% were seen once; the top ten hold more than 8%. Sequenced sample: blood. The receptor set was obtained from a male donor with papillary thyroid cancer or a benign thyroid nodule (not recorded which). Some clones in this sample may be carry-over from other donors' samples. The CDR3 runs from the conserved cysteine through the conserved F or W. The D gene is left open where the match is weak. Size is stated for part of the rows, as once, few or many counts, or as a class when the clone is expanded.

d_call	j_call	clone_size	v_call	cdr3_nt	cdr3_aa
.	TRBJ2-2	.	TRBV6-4	TGTGCGAGCAGTGGGACAAACACCGGGGAGCAGTTTTTT	CASSGTNTGEQFF
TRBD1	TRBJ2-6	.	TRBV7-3	TGTGCAAGCACGGGACAGTTCTCTGGCGCCAACGTCCTGACTTTC	CASTGQFSGANVLTF
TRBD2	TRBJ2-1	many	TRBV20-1	TGCAGTGCTAGAGACCTCAGCGGGAGGCCATACAATGAGCAGTTCTTC	CSARDLSGRPYNEQFF
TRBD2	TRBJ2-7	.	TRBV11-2	TGTGCCAGCAGCACTGGCGGCGGGAGGGCCGGAGAGCAGTACTTC	CASSTGGGRAGEQYF
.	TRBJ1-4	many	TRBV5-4	TGTGCCAGCAGCTTGGGGGGGCCGAATGAAAAACTGTTTTTT	CASSLGGPNEKLFF
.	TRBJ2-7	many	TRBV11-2	TGTGCCAGCAGCTCTCCCTCCGGGGCCTACGAGCAGTACTTC	CASSSPSGAYEQYF
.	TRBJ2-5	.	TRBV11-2	TGTGCCAGCAGTTGTCCGGGGTTTGTCCAAGAGACCCAGTACTTC	CASSCPGFVQETQYF
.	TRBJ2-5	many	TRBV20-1	TGCAGTGCTAGTATGGAGGGGACCCAAGAGACCCAGTACTTC	CSASMEGTQETQYF
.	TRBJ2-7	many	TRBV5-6	TGTGCCAGCAGCTTAAAAGGACAGACACTAAAAATATCCTACGAGCAGTACTTC	CASSLKGQTLKISYEQYF
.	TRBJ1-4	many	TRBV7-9	TGTGCCAGCAGCCCTCCGGGGGGGGGTGAAAAACTGTTTTTT	CASSPPGGGEKLFF
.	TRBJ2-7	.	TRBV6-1	TGTGCCAGCAGTCATACCGGGAGACGGGTCCACGAGCGGTACTTC	CASSHTGRRVHERYF
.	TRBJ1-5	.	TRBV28	TGTGCCAGCAGAACACAGGGTGTTGGTCTGGTTAGCAATCAGCCCCAGCATTTT	CASRTQGVGLVSNQPQHF
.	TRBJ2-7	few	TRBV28	TGTGCCAGCATTCGTACAGCTTACGAGCAGTACTTC	CASIRTAYEQYF
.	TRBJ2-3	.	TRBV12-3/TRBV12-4	TGTGCCAGCAGTTTGTCCGTGATTGAATTGGATACGCAGTATTTT	CASSLSVIELDTQYF
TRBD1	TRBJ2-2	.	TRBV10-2	TGCGCCAGCAGTGAGGACAGGGGGTACACCGGGGAGCTGTTTTTT	CASSEDRGYTGELFF
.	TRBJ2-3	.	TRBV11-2	TGTGCCAGCAGCTTAATCAGCACTGATACGCAGTATTTT	CASSLISTDTQYF
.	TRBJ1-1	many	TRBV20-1	TGCAGTGCTAGAGTACCACAGGAGAGGTTTGTGACCACTGAAGCTTTCTTT	CSARVPQERFVTTEAFF
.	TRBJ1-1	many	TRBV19	TGTGCCAGTAGTTTGGATGGTGCCGGAGGCGTGAACACTGAAGCTTTCTTT	CASSLDGAGGVNTEAFF
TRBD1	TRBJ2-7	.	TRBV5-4	TGTGCCAGCAGCCCCAGGACAGGGAAGGGCTACGAGCAGTACTTC	CASSPRTGKGYEQYF
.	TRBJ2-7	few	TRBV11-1	TGTGCCAGCAGCTTATTTAGACCCCCGAGCTCCTACGAGCAGTACTTC	CASSLFRPPSSYEQYF
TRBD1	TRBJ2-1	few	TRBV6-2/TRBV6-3	TGTGCCAGCAGGCCGGGGGGACAGGGGAATGAGCAGTTCTTC	CASRPGGQGNEQFF
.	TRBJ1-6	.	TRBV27	TGTGCCAGCAGTTTAGGGGGGTTCAGGGATTCACCCCTCCACTTT	CASSLGGFRDSPLHF
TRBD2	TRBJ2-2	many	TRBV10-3	TGTGCCAGCCACCGGGGAGGGAAGACCGGGGAGCTGTTTTTT	CASHRGGKTGELFF
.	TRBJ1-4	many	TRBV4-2	TGTGCCAGCAGCCAAGATCGAGGGGACGGAAATGAAAAACTGTTTTTT	CASSQDRGDGNEKLFF
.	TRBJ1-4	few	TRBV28	TGTGCCAGCTGGTCAACGAGGGGCTGGAATGAAAAACTGTTTTTT	CASWSTRGWNEKLFF
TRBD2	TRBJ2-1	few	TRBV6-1	TGTGCCAGCAGTGATATAGCGGGGTTGCACAATGAGCAGTTCTTC	CASSDIAGLHNEQFF
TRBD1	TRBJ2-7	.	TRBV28	TGTGCCACGTCCGGGACAGCGAAATACGATCAGTACTTC	CATSGTAKYDQYF
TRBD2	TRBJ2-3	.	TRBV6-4	TGTCCCAGCAGTGACGGCACTAGCGGGGGGTCAGATACGCAGTATTTT	CPSSDGTSGGSDTQYF
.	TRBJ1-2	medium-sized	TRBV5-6	TGTGCCAGCAGCTTGTCTGGGGGTTCCTATGGCTACACCTTC	CASSLSGGSYGYTF
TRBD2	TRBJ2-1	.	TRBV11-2	TGTGCCAGCAGCTTGAGGGGGACTAGCGGGAGTCCCAATGAGCAGTTCTTC	CASSLRGTSGSPNEQFF
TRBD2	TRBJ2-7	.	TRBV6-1	TGTGCCAGCAGGGGGACTAGCGTCCGCTCCTACGAGCAGTACTTC	CASRGTSVRSYEQYF
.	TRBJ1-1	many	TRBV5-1	TGCGCCAGCAGCTTGAATGGGGGGCTGACTGAAGCTTTCTTT	CASSLNGGLTEAFF
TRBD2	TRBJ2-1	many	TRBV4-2	TGTGCCAGCAGCCAAGCGGGACCGGCTAGCGGTTTTCGCGGTGAGCAGTTCTTC	CASSQAGPASGFRGEQFF
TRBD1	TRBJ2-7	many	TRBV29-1	TGCAGCGTTGCGGACAGGTTAGAGCAGTACTTC	CSVADRLEQYF
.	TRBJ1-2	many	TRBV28	TGTGCCAGCACAACTCGCAGGGTGTCTCAGTATGGCTACACCTTC	CASTTRRVSQYGYTF
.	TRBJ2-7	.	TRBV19	TGTGCCAGTAGTACGCAGGGGGGGTTCACCTACGAGCAGTACTTC	CASSTQGGFTYEQYF
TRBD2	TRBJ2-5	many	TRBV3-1	TGCGCCAGCAGCCTCGGGACTAGCGGGGGAGAGACCCAGTACTTC	CASSLGTSGGETQYF
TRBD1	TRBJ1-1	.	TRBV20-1	TGCAGTGCTAGAGATTGGGCAGGGGGCCCGAACACTGAAGCTTTCTTT	CSARDWAGGPNTEAFF
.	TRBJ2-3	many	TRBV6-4	TGTGCCAGCAGCGGAGGGGAAGTGACAGATACGCAGTATTTT	CASSGGEVTDTQYF
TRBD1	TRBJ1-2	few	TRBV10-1	TGCGCCAGCAGTGGTCCAGGGGGATCTGGTTACACCTTC	CASSGPGGSGYTF
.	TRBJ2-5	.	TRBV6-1	TGTGCCAGCAGACGCCGTTCTTTGGGAGAGACCCAGTACTTC	CASRRRSLGETQYF
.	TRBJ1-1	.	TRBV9	TGCGCCAGCAGCGTAGCTCTGGACATTCGCCGGAGTCCTAACACTGAAGCTTTCTTT	CASSVALDIRRSPNTEAFF
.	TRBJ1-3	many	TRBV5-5	TGTGCCAGCAGCTTGTGGGGAACTGGAAACACCATATATTTT	CASSLWGTGNTIYF
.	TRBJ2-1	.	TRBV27	TGTGCCAGCAGTTTGTGGGGCTTCAATGAGGAGTTCTTC	CASSLWGFNEEFF
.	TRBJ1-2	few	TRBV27	TGTGCCAGCAGTTTCAACGGCGGCTATGGCTACACATTC	CASSFNGGYGYTF
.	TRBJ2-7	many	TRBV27	TGTGCCAGCAGTTACGGTGGGCGCGAGCAGTACTTC	CASSYGGREQYF
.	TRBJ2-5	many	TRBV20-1	TGCAGTGCTAGACTAATCTATACGATCCGGGATAGCCCCAAGGAGACCCAGTACTTC	CSARLIYTIRDSPKETQYF
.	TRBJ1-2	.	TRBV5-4	TGTGCCAGCAGCTTGGGGTCTGAGGGCTACACCTTC	CASSLGSEGYTF
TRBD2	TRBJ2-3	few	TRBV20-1	TGCAGTGCTAGGGGGGTATGGGGGACTAGTAGCACAGATACGCAGTATTTT	CSARGVWGTSSTDTQYF
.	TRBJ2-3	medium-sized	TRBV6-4	TGTGCCAGCAGTGACTCTGCTAGCGCGACAGATACGCAGTATTTT	CASSDSASATDTQYF
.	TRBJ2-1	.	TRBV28	TGTGCCAGCAGTGGGGCCCTGGCGAGCAATGAGCAGTTCTTC	CASSGALASNEQFF
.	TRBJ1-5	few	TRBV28	TGTGCCAGCAGTCTTGAATTTAGCAATCAGCCCCAGCATTTT	CASSLEFSNQPQHF
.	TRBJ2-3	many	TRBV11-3	TGTGCCAGCAGCTTAGATCCTAGAACAGATACGCAGTATTTT	CASSLDPRTDTQYF
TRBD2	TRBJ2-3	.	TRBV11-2	TGTGCCAGCAGCTTACAAGCGGGAGCTAGCACAGATACGCAGTATTTT	CASSLQAGASTDTQYF
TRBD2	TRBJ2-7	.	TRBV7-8	TGTGCCAGCAGCTTAGCAACTAGCGGCTACGAGCAGTACTTC	CASSLATSGYEQYF
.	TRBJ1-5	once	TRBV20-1	TGCAGTGCTAACCAGGGTGGGAATCAGCCCCAGCATTTT	CSANQGGNQPQHF
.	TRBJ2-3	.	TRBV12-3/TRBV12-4	TGTGCCAGCAGTTTTCCCACAGGGCCCGCTAGCACAGATACGCAGTATTTT	CASSFPTGPASTDTQYF